This paragraph reports one TCR beta chain. This sample is part of a study of blood T cells in healthy people across ages. CDR1 DFQATT and CDR2 SNEGSKA come from the germline V gene (reference sequence). The length of the CDR3 is 10 residues. The J segment lost 6 bases and the V segment lost 6 bases, leaving 1 base of the junction unmatched. Through a sample-barcoded 5' primer and a J-beta primer mix, a second PCR was run for about 7 to 12 cycles. TCRdb called the 5' RACE reads again in MiXCR, with one record for every CDR3 protein. The sample shows more than 1,400,000 distinct CDR3 sequences, 35% to 45% of them seen only once.

Sequencing was done on a sample of blood. V gene TRBV20-1 combines with J gene TRBJ1-2; TRBD1 aligns across 7 bases. This sequence was found in a woman between 18 and 29 years old in good health. In nucleotides, the CDR3 is TGCAGTGCAGGGGGCGATGGCTACACCTTC. It is translated as CSAGGDGYTF.